What follows is one T cell receptor (beta chain) and its context. The antigen remains unidentified. Amplification from RNA transcripts yielded the TCR beta CDR3 regions. A first-round RT-PCR used HTBI primers, followed by a second-round multiplex PCR. TCRdb itself ran the multiplex PCR reads through MiXCR, one entry per CDR3 protein. The sample lists some 520,000 distinct CDR3 sequences, around an eighth seen once, with 9.8% in the top ten. The sample originates from a study of Graves' ophthalmopathy and Graves' hyperthyroidism. Study outcomes and limitations: This model predicted ophthalmopathy progression (sensitivity approximately 68%, specificity around 72%).

Patients were excluded if they had other autoimmune diseases or uncontrolled infections, and likewise if pregnancy or lactation applied. What supplied the PBMCs was about 10 ml of fresh peripheral blood. The receptor's source is a woman aged 25 to 39 with Graves' ophthalmopathy. The sample taken for sequencing was blood.

The CDR3 sequence: CASSQESRTRRDQYF. The CDR3 DNA follows: TGTGCCAGCAGCCAAGAAAGCCGGACTAGGAGGGACCAGTACTTC. This chain uses TRBV4-2 with TRBJ2-5; 7 bases are a match to TRBD2. Looked up from germline, CDR1 is LGHNA and CDR2 is YNFKEQ. The CDR3 sequence is 15 residues long. V trimming: 0 bases; J trimming: 10 bases; junction bases outside the gene matches: 11.